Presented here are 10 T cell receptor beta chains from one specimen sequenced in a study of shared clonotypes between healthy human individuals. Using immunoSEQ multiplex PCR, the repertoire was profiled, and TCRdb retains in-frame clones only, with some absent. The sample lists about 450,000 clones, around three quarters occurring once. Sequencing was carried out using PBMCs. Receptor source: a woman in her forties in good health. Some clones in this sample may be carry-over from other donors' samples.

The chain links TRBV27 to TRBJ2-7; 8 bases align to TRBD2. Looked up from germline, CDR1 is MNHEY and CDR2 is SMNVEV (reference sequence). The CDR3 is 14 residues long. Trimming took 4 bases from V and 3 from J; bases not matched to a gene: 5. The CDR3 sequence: CASSSREGSYEQYF. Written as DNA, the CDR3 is TGTGCCAGCAGTTCACGGGAGGGGAGCTACGAGCAGTACTTC.

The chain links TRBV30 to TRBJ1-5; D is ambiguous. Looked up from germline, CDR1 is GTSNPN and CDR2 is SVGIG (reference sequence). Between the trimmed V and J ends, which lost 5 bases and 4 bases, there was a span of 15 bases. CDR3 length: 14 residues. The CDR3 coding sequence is TGTGCCTGGTCCGGGTCAGGTACTAATCAGCCCCAGCATTTT. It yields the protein CAWSGSGTNQPQHF.

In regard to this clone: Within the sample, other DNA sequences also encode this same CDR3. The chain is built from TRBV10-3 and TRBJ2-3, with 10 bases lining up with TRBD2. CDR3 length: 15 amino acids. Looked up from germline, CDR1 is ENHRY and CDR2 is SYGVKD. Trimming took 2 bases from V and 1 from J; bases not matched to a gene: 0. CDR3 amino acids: CAISEGLAGTDTQYF. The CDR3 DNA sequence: TGTGCCATCAGTGAGGGACTAGCGGGCACAGATACGCAGTATTTT.

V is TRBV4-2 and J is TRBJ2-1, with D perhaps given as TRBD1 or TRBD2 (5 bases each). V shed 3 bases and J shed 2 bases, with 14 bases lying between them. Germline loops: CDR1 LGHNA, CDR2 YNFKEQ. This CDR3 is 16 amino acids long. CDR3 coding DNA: TGTGCCAGCAGCCAGGGGGACCGGGACCCCTACAATGAGCAGTTCTTC. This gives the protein CASSQGDRDPYNEQFF.

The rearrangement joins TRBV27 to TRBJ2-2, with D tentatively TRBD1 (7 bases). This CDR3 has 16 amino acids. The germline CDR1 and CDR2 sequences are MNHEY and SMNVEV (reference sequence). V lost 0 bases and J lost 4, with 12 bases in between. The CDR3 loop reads CASSLSQGGGTGELFF. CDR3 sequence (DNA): TGTGCCAGCAGTTTATCTCAGGGGGGAGGCACCGGGGAGCTGTTTTTT.

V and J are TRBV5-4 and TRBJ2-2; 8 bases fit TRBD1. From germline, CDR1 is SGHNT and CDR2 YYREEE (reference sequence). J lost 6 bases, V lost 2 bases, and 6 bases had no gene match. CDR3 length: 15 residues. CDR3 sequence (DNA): TGTGCCAGCAGCTTACGGACAGGGTCGGCCGGGGAGCTGTTTTTT. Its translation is CASSLRTGSAGELFF.

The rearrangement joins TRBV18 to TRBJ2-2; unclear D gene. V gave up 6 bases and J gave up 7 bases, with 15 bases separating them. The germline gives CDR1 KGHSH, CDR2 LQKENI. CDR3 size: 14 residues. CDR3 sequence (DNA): TGTGCCAGCTCGCTCAGACTGGGTATCGGGGAGCTGTTTTTT. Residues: CASSLRLGIGELFF.

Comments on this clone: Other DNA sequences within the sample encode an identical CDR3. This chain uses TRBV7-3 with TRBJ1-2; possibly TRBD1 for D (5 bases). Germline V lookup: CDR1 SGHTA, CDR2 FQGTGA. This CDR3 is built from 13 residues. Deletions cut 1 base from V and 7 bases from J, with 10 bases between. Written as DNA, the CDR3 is TGTGCCAGCAGCTTAAGCCAGGGAGGTGGCTACACCTTC. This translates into CASSLSQGGGYTF.

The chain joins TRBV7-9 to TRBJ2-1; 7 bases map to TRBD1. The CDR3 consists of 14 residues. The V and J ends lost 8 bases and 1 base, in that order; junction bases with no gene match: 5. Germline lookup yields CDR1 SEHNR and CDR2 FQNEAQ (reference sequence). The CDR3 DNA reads TGTGCCAGCCTCCAGACAGGGTCCTACAATGAGCAGTTCTTC. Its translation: CASLQTGSYNEQFF.

CDR3 coding DNA: TGTGCCAGCAGTGACAGGGACAGGGGGGTGTCGACCTACGAGCAGTACTTC. Protein sequence: CASSDRDRGVSTYEQYF. The gene calls are TRBV6-4 and TRBJ2-7; TRBD1 matches 11 bases. Trimming removed 2 bases from V and 2 bases from J; junction bases left unmatched: 8. From germline, CDR1 is MRHNA and CDR2 SNTAGT. This CDR3 is 17 amino acids long.